Listed below are T cell receptor beta chains from one sample, sequenced in a study of blood T cell repertoires in COVID-19. Clones were sequenced by immunoSEQ multiplex PCR, and TCRdb holds only the in-frame ones, with some missing. The table has about 360,000 clones, more than 85% seen once. Sequenced material: peripheral blood. All receptors derive from a human donor in a cohort sampled during active COVID-19. The CDR3 runs from the conserved cysteine through the conserved F or W. Each record gives: V gene, D gene, J gene, clone size, CDR3 protein, CDR3 DNA. D genes are given only for firm matches. Clone size appears in some rows only: once, few, many, or a class for an expanded clone.

v_call: TRBV3-1/TRBV3-2; d_call: NA; j_call: TRBJ2-2; clone_size: NA; cdr3_aa: CASSQGSGPGELFF; cdr3_nt: TGTGCCAGCAGCCAAGGGAGTGGCCCCGGGGAGCTGTTTTTT
v_call: TRBV5-1; d_call: TRBD1; j_call: TRBJ2-3; clone_size: NA; cdr3_aa: CASSLRQGGTDTQYF; cdr3_nt: TGCGCCAGCAGCTTGAGGCAGGGGGGCACAGATACGCAGTATTTT
v_call: TRBV6-1; d_call: TRBD2; j_call: TRBJ2-5; clone_size: once; cdr3_aa: CASSEGLAGVAQYF; cdr3_nt: TGTGCCAGCAGTGAAGGGCTAGCGGGGGTGGCCCAGTACTTC
v_call: TRBV30; d_call: NA; j_call: TRBJ2-5; clone_size: NA; cdr3_aa: CAWRQGDREQETQYF; cdr3_nt: TGTGCCTGGAGGCAGGGTGATAGAGAGCAAGAGACCCAGTACTTC
v_call: TRBV9; d_call: TRBD2; j_call: TRBJ2-1; clone_size: NA; cdr3_aa: CASQRRGTSGLDEQFF; cdr3_nt: TGTGCCAGCCAACGGAGGGGGACTAGCGGGCTTGATGAGCAGTTCTTC
v_call: TRBV28; d_call: NA; j_call: TRBJ1-1; clone_size: NA; cdr3_aa: CASSPPQGLTEAFF; cdr3_nt: TGTGCCAGCAGCCCCCCCCAGGGTCTAACTGAAGCTTTCTTT
v_call: TRBV7-9; d_call: NA; j_call: TRBJ1-2; clone_size: NA; cdr3_aa: CASSFEEIDYYGYTF; cdr3_nt: TGTGCCAGCAGCTTCGAGGAAATTGATTACTATGGCTACACCTTC
v_call: TRBV19; d_call: TRBD1; j_call: TRBJ1-6; clone_size: NA; cdr3_aa: CASSLNRDRVDSPLHF; cdr3_nt: TGTGCCAGTAGTTTAAACCGGGACAGGGTCGATTCACCCCTCCACTTT
v_call: TRBV28; d_call: TRBD1; j_call: TRBJ1-5; clone_size: NA; cdr3_aa: CASRRWDSDSNQPQHF; cdr3_nt: TGTGCCAGCCGTCGATGGGACAGCGATAGCAATCAGCCCCAGCATTTT
v_call: TRBV30; d_call: NA; j_call: TRBJ1-1; clone_size: once; cdr3_aa: CAWTPRMNTEAFF; cdr3_nt: TGTGCCTGGACACCTAGGATGAACACTGAAGCTTTCTTT
v_call: TRBV9; d_call: TRBD2; j_call: TRBJ2-3; clone_size: NA; cdr3_aa: CASSRQGLAGVGDTQYF; cdr3_nt: TGTGCCAGCAGCCGGCAAGGACTAGCGGGAGTCGGAGATACGCAGTATTTT
v_call: TRBV7-3; d_call: NA; j_call: TRBJ2-3; clone_size: NA; cdr3_aa: CASSLAGRGIDTQYF; cdr3_nt: TGTGCCAGCAGCTTAGCTGGGCGCGGGATCGATACGCAGTATTTT
v_call: TRBV30; d_call: NA; j_call: TRBJ2-5; clone_size: NA; cdr3_aa: CAWSGGETQYF; cdr3_nt: TGTGCCTGGAGCGGGGGAGAGACCCAGTACTTC
v_call: TRBV9; d_call: NA; j_call: TRBJ2-7; clone_size: NA; cdr3_aa: CASSPRGASSYEQYF; cdr3_nt: TGTGCCAGCAGTCCCAGGGGGGCCAGCTCCTACGAGCAGTACTTC
v_call: TRBV7-9; d_call: TRBD2; j_call: TRBJ2-1; clone_size: NA; cdr3_aa: CASSPPWGGKNNEQFF; cdr3_nt: TGTGCCAGCAGCCCCCCTTGGGGGGGGAAAAACAATGAGCAGTTCTTC
v_call: TRBV11-2; d_call: TRBD1; j_call: TRBJ1-2; clone_size: NA; cdr3_aa: CASSRGQGVYGYTF; cdr3_nt: TGTGCCAGCAGCCGGGGACAGGGGGTCTATGGCTACACCTTC
v_call: TRBV7-8; d_call: NA; j_call: TRBJ1-2; clone_size: NA; cdr3_aa: CASSQGLESYGYTF; cdr3_nt: TGTGCCAGCAGCCAGGGACTGGAATCCTATGGCTACACCTTC
v_call: TRBV29-1; d_call: TRBD2; j_call: TRBJ2-1; clone_size: NA; cdr3_aa: CSVEDRGLAGTLQFF; cdr3_nt: TGCAGCGTTGAAGATCGAGGACTAGCGGGAACTTTGCAGTTCTTC
v_call: TRBV15; d_call: TRBD2; j_call: TRBJ2-7; clone_size: NA; cdr3_aa: CATRTSGSYEQYF; cdr3_nt: TGTGCCACCAGGACTAGCGGGTCCTACGAGCAGTACTTC
v_call: TRBV6-6; d_call: NA; j_call: TRBJ2-3; clone_size: NA; cdr3_aa: CASSLRQSYRVHTDTQYF; cdr3_nt: TGTGCCAGCAGTCTACGACAGTCCTACCGAGTCCACACAGATACGCAGTATTTT
v_call: TRBV12-3/TRBV12-4; d_call: NA; j_call: TRBJ1-2; clone_size: NA; cdr3_aa: CASSTLGDYGYTF; cdr3_nt: TGTGCCAGCAGTACCCTAGGGGACTATGGCTACACCTTC
v_call: TRBV7-8; d_call: TRBD1; j_call: TRBJ1-1; clone_size: once; cdr3_aa: CASSLAGTGNTEAFF; cdr3_nt: TGTGCCAGCAGCTTAGCCGGGACAGGGAATACTGAAGCTTTCTTT
v_call: TRBV6-7; d_call: TRBD2; j_call: TRBJ2-5; clone_size: NA; cdr3_aa: CASSPQSLRGDQETQYF; cdr3_nt: TGTGCCAGCAGTCCCCAATCTCTTCGGGGGGACCAAGAGACCCAGTACTTC
v_call: TRBV28; d_call: TRBD2; j_call: TRBJ2-1; clone_size: NA; cdr3_aa: CASSLTGGRNEQFF; cdr3_nt: TGTGCCAGCAGTCTTACGGGGGGACGCAATGAGCAGTTCTTC
v_call: TRBV5-1; d_call: NA; j_call: TRBJ1-5; clone_size: once; cdr3_aa: CASSLGTNQPQHF; cdr3_nt: TGCGCCAGCAGCTTGGGCACAAATCAGCCCCAGCATTTT
v_call: TRBV2; d_call: TRBD2; j_call: TRBJ2-1; clone_size: NA; cdr3_aa: CASSGQLAGGSEQFF; cdr3_nt: TGTGCCAGCAGTGGCCAGCTAGCGGGAGGATCTGAGCAGTTCTTC
v_call: TRBV2; d_call: NA; j_call: TRBJ2-2; clone_size: NA; cdr3_aa: CASSKDRNTGELFF; cdr3_nt: TGTGCCAGCAGTAAGGACAGAAACACCGGGGAGCTGTTTTTT
v_call: TRBV28; d_call: NA; j_call: TRBJ2-7; clone_size: NA; cdr3_aa: CASSSLGGGPNYEQYF; cdr3_nt: TGTGCCAGCAGTTCGCTCGGAGGAGGGCCTAACTACGAGCAGTACTTC